These T cell receptor beta chains were read from a single sample in a study of blood T cells in healthy people across ages. TCRdb reprocessed the 5' RACE reads with MiXCR, giving one entry per CDR3 protein. Of roughly 700,000 distinct CDR3 sequences listed, around half are singletons. Material: blood. The receptors were sampled from a woman aged 55-75 years in good health. The CDR3 runs from the conserved cysteine through the conserved F or W. The D gene is left open where the match is weak.

d_gene,v_gene,j_gene,CDR3nt,CDR3aa
TRBD2,TRBV20-1,TRBJ2-7,TGCAGTGCCCCACTTGCGGGAGTTGGCTACGAGCAGTACTTC,CSAPLAGVGYEQYF
-,TRBV7-2,TRBJ1-1,TGTGCCAGCAGCTCCCTCAGGGCTGTAAACACTGAAGCTTTCTTT,CASSSLRAVNTEAFF
TRBD2,TRBV7-2,TRBJ2-1,TGTGCCACACAGGGACTAGCGGGAGATCATGAGCAGTTCTTC,CATQGLAGDHEQFF
TRBD2,TRBV7-2,TRBJ2-1,TGTGCCAGCAACCTCCTCGGGGCGGGAGGGCCTAGTGAGCAGTTCTTC,CASNLLGAGGPSEQFF
-,TRBV7-8,TRBJ2-2,TGTGCCAGCAGCCAAAACCCCGGGACCGACACCGGGGAGCTGTTTTTT,CASSQNPGTDTGELFF
-,TRBV29-1,TRBJ2-2,TGCAGCGCTCCCGGGACGAACACCGGGGAGCTGTTTTTT,CSAPGTNTGELFF
TRBD2,TRBV20-1,TRBJ2-7,TGCAGTGCTAGAGGACCCCTAGCGGCTTCCTACGAGCAGTACTTC,CSARGPLAASYEQYF
TRBD2,TRBV20-1,TRBJ2-7,TGCAGTGCTAGACGGACTAGCGGGAGGTACGAGCAGTACTTC,CSARRTSGRYEQYF
-,TRBV28,TRBJ2-7,TGTGCTTATGGGAGTGCCTCCCGCGAGCAGTACTTC,CAYGSASREQYF
TRBD2,TRBV5-1,TRBJ2-3,TGCGCCAGCCGCGCGGCGGGAGCGGGTAGCACAGATACGCAGTATTTT,CASRAAGAGSTDTQYF
-,TRBV9,TRBJ2-7,TGTGCCAGCAGCTCAGGGTACAATGAGCAGTACTTC,CASSSGYNEQYF